The clone carrying this T cell receptor (beta chain) was observed a handful of times. Its cognate antigen is unknown. This specimen belongs to a study of T cells in Graves' hyperthyroidism and ophthalmopathy. Regarding the study as a whole: By a 13 V-J model, ophthalmopathy was set apart from stable hyperthyroidism.

Amplified TCR beta CDR3 regions derived from RNA transcripts. HTBI primers were employed in a first-round RT-PCR of the TCR CDR3. TCRdb used MiXCR to reprocess the multiplex PCR reads, holding one entry per CDR3 protein. Altogether about 210,000 distinct CDR3 sequences are present, roughly a sixth being singletons, with the ten largest covering 50%. Graves' hyperthyroidism was deemed stable given no ophthalmopathy progression within 18 months. Exclusion criteria comprised uncontrolled infection, other autoimmune disease, pregnancy or lactation. The study based diagnoses on clinical symptoms, serum thyroxine and TRAb, thyroid ultrasound and orbital computed tomography. The TCR was taken from a man over 45 with Graves' hyperthyroidism. Specimen: blood.

CDR3 amino acids: CASSLGWAGGVEKLFF. As DNA, the CDR3 is TGTGCCAGCAGCTTAGGGTGGGCAGGGGGCGTTGAAAAACTGTTTTTT. The genes are TRBV7-2 and TRBJ1-4; 8 nucleotides agree with TRBD1. Per the germline V gene, CDR1 is SGHTA and CDR2 is FQGNSA. Trimming took 1 base from V and 7 from J; bases not matched to a gene: 8. This CDR3 has 16 amino acids.